The clone carrying this T cell receptor beta chain was picked up a small number of times. TCRbeta library construction was performed incorporating unique molecular identifiers. Each CDR3 protein gets one entry after TCRdb re-called the PCR reads with MiXCR. The data show around 370,000 distinct CDR3 sequences, with about a tenth seen just once and 2% to 2.5% held by the top ten. The ends were cut back, 2 bases at V and 1 base at J, with 5 bases in the middle. Per germline, CDR1 SEHNR and CDR2 FQNEAQ (reference sequence). This CDR3 region has 14 residues. This specimen comes from a study of T-cell reconstitution after alpha-beta-depleted transplantation in children.

The chain combines TRBV7-9 with TRBJ2-2; D unclear. The receptor was isolated from a human donor who donated a stem cell graft to a child with acute lymphoblastic leukemia. The specimen comprised PBMCs from the stem cell graft donor, sampled from the stem cell graft. The CDR3 sequence is CASSLSENTGELFF. The CDR3 DNA sequence: TGTGCCAGCAGCTTATCGGAGAACACCGGGGAGCTGTTTTTT. Using reference TRBV7-9 and TRBJ2-2 for the parts outside the CDR3, the full variable domain is DTGVSQNPRHKITKRGQNVTFRCDPISEHNRLYWYRQTLGQGPEFLTYFQNEAQLEKSRLLSDRFSAERPKGSFSTLEIQRTEQGDSAMYLCASSLSENTGELFFGEGSRLTVL.